Given below is one T cell receptor beta chain in context. Its specificity is not known. Compared with germline, one end of the junction differs, possibly owing to a read error. The source of the sample is a study of tumor and adjacent non-tumor tissue in lung cancer. Looking at the study overall: The patients, roughly 10 men and roughly 5 women, were roughly 30 to 76 with stage I to III disease. Each sample yielded millions of productive TCRbeta reads on average.

The CDR3 contains 15 residues. Germline CDR1 and CDR2: SEHNR and FQNEAQ (reference sequence). General study results and limits: Compared with tumor, normal lung showed significantly lower TCR diversity. Normal lung showed higher cumulative top 100 clone frequency than tumor.

The template was RNA from unsorted bulk tissue. Distant lung tissue was collected more than 3 cm away from the tumor edge. The library came from three nested PCR rounds adapted from ARM-PCR protocols. TCRdb passed the multiplex PCR reads through MiXCR, listing each CDR3 protein once. The sample records 110,000 or so distinct CDR3 sequences, 50% to 70% being singletons. Sequencing was performed on distant non-tumor lung tissue. The rearrangement links TRBV7-9 to TRBJ1-4; TRBD1 matches at 7 bases. The source is a man between 60 and 75 years old with non-small cell lung cancer. The DNA for the CDR3 is TGTGCCAGCAGCTTCAGCGGGACAGAGAATGAAAAACTGCTTTTT. Residues: CASSFSGTENEKLLF.